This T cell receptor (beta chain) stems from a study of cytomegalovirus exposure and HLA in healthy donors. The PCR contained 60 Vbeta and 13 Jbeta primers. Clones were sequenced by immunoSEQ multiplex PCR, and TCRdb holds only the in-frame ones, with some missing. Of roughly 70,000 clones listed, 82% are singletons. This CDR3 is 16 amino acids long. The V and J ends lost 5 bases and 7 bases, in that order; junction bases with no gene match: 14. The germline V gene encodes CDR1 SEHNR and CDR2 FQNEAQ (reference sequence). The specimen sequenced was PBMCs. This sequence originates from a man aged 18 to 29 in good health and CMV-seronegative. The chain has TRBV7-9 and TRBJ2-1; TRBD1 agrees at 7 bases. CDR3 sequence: CASSDSHRGMDNEQFF. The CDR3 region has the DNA TGTGCCAGCAGCGATTCTCACAGGGGTATGGATAATGAGCAGTTCTTC.